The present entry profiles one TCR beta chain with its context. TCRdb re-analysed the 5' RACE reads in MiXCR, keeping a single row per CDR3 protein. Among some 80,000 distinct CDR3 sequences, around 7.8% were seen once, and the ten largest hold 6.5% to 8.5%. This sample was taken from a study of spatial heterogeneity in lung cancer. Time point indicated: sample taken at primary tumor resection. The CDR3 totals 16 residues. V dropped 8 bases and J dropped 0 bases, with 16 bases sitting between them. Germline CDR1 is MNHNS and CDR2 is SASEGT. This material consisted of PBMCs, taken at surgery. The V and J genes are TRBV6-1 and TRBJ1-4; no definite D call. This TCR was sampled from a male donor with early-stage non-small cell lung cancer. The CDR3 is CASQFKAIATNEKLFF. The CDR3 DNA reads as TGTGCCAGCCAGTTTAAAGCGATCGCAACTAATGAAAAACTGTTTTTT.